What follows describes a single T cell receptor (beta chain). The antigen is not known. Other DNA sequences from this sample encode an identical CDR3 as well. Genomic DNA of every subset was divided equally among multiple immunoSEQ plates. TCRdb keeps only in-frame clones here, not all; method: immunoSEQ multiplex PCR. The data hold some 2,100,000 clones, with 90% to 95% observed a single time. This record comes from a study of shared clonotypes between healthy human individuals. Turning to the study itself: The study used three CD4 naive, three CD4 memory, two CD8 naive and one CD8 memory plate per donor.

Naive CD8 cells, CD45RO-negative and positively selected for CCR7, excluded terminally differentiated effector memory CD45RA+ cells. With 2 bases clipped from V and 1 base from J, the junction kept 1 base outside the gene matches. CDR3 size: 14 residues. Per germline, CDR1 MNHEY and CDR2 SMNVEV (reference sequence). Study-level findings and limits: Only a few donors were included, so the genetic and exposure-history diversity represented was limited. A few donors had roughly 5% of their naive CD4 clonotypes in common.

The V gene is TRBV27, the J gene TRBJ1-1, with 7 bases identical to TRBD1. The origin of this receptor is a young man in good health. Some clones in this sample may be carry-over from other donors' samples. Sequencing was performed on naive CD8+ T cells from PBMCs. CDR3 amino acids: CASSLRDRNTEAFF. CDR3 sequence (DNA): TGTGCCAGCAGTTTAAGGGACAGGAACACTGAAGCTTTCTTT.